The 32 T cell receptor beta chains given below trace back to one sample, sequenced in a study of spatial heterogeneity in lung cancer. TCRdb re-called the 5' RACE reads with MiXCR, one entry per CDR3 protein. The sample contains about 60,000 distinct CDR3 sequences, around 8.2% of which appear only once. The time point was: sample taken at primary tumor resection. From tumor, nontumor lung or frozen PBMC, whole RNA was taken unsorted for sequencing. Material: PBMCs, obtained at surgery. Source of these receptors: a female donor with early-stage non-small cell lung cancer.

This clonotype was seen a few times. V usage is TRBV7-8 and J usage is TRBJ1-5; no clear D. The CDR3 sequence is 18 residues long. Germline assignment: CDR1 SGHVS and CDR2 FQNEAQ. Trimming took off 5 bases at V and 0 bases at J, with 20 bases between the two ends. The CDR3 DNA is TGTGCCAGCAGCGCCTCTGCTATGCCCGACGGTAGCAATCAGCCCCAGCATTTT. Amino acid sequence: CASSASAMPDGSNQPQHF.

The sample holds one count of this clonotype. A read error is possible here, since a much larger clone lies one base away. The rearrangement links TRBV4-1 to TRBJ2-3; tentative D call: TRBD1 (5 bases). CDR1 is MGHRA, CDR2 YSYEKL, per germline. This CDR3 has 14 amino acids. As DNA, the CDR3 is TGCGCCAACAGTCCCTTACCACCAACAGGTACGCAGTATTTT. Its translation: CANSPLPPTGTQYF.

This clonotype was seen only a few times. The chain recombines TRBV20-1 with TRBJ1-1; D gene uncertain. The CDR3 consists of 13 residues. Germline CDR1 is DFQATT and CDR2 is SNEGSKA (reference sequence). In DNA, the CDR3 is TGCAGGGGTATCGGTCACCTGAACACTGAAGCTTTCTTT. It encodes CRGIGHLNTEAFF.

By frequency in the sample, this clonotype is medium-sized (0.01 to 0.1%). The rearrangement joins TRBV3-1 to TRBJ2-7; 11 bases agree with TRBD1. V shed 4 bases and J 4 bases; nucleotides not matched to a gene: 3. This CDR3 region has 14 residues. Germline loops: CDR1 LGHDT, CDR2 YNNKEL (reference sequence). CDR3 residues: CASSLGTGGYEQYV. DNA for the CDR3: TGTGCCAGCAGCCTTGGGACAGGGGGGTACGAGCAGTACGTC.

The rearrangement links TRBV10-3 to TRBJ1-1, with D tentatively TRBD1 (5 bases). The V gene lost 4 bases and the J gene lost 0 bases, with 18 bases spanning the gap. CDR1 and CDR2 from the germline V gene are ENHRY and SYGVKD. The CDR3 loop spans 17 amino acids. The CDR3 protein is CAISARDGEGMNTEAFF. As DNA, the CDR3 is TGTGCCATCAGTGCAAGGGACGGGGAGGGAATGAACACTGAAGCTTTCTTT.

This clonotype was seen at least ten times. This chain links TRBV28 with TRBJ1-4, with 7 bases lining up with TRBD1. The CDR3 consists of 12 residues. With 5 bases clipped from V and 7 bases from J, the junction kept 1 base outside the gene matches. CDR1 MDHEN and CDR2 SYDVKM come from the germline V gene. For the CDR3, the DNA is TGTGCCAGCAGTGACAGGGCTGAAAAACTGTTTTTT. Protein product: CASSDRAEKLFF.

This clonotype occurred a few times. The chain links TRBV14 to TRBJ1-1; 7 positions match TRBD1. V lost 4 bases and J lost 3; bases outside the gene matches: 5. Germline V CDR1 and CDR2: SGHDN, FVKESK. The CDR3 is 14 residues long. The CDR3 DNA sequence: TGTGCCAGCAGCCCGACAGGGTGGGACACTGAAGCTTTCTTT. Its protein product is CASSPTGWDTEAFF.

A word on this clonotype: It may be a read error: a sequence one base away is much more abundant. In DNA form, the CDR3 reads TGTGCCAGCAGCTTGGACGGACCCTACACCCTATATTTT. Its translation is CASSLDGPYTLYF. The chain recombines TRBV5-5 with TRBJ1-3; D is ambiguous. The CDR3 totals 13 residues. Germline CDR1 and CDR2: SGHKS and YYEKEE (reference sequence).

This clonotype was counted at least ten times. V gene TRBV20-1 combines with J gene TRBJ1-1, with TRBD1 as a possible D gene (6 bases). Germline V lookup: CDR1 DFQATT, CDR2 SNEGSKA (reference sequence). This CDR3 has 13 amino acids. Trimming removed 1 base from V and 8 bases from J, with 14 bases in between. For the CDR3, the DNA is TGCAGTGCTAGAGTCGGGGGCCGTCGGGAAGCTTTCTTT. As protein: CSARVGGRREAFF.

In its sample, this clonotype was seen many times. V gene TRBV3-1 combines with J gene TRBJ2-1; no definite D call. Trimming cost V 1 base and J 2 bases, with 9 bases left between them. Germline V gene sequence: CDR1 LGHDT, CDR2 YNNKEL (reference sequence). The CDR3 extends over 15 amino acids. CDR3 bases: TGTGCCAGCAGCCAAGGCGAGCGTACCTACAATGAGCAGTTCTTC. This encodes CASSQGERTYNEQFF.

This clonotype showed up many times. The chain joins TRBV7-3 to TRBJ1-5, with D possibly TRBD1 on 6 matching bases. This CDR3 spans 15 amino acids. Trimming removed 5 bases at V and 5 bases at J, with 16 bases between. Germline V gives CDR1 SGHTA, CDR2 FQGTGA. CDR3 in DNA: TGTGCCAGCAGCCCCAACGGAGGGGGGGATCAGCCCCAGCATTTT. Translation gives CASSPNGGGDQPQHF.

This clonotype was observed a handful of times. V gene TRBV4-1 combines with J gene TRBJ2-1; TRBD2 agrees at 8 bases. Per the germline V gene, CDR1 is MGHRA and CDR2 is YSYEKL. V lost 4 bases, J lost 6 bases, and 8 bases stayed unmatched. The CDR3 is made up of 15 amino acids. The CDR3 region has the DNA TGCGCCAGCAGCCCCGGGAGGGGGGGGGCCAATGAGCAGTTCTTC. This translates into CASSPGRGGANEQFF.

This clonotype was detected many times. V and J are TRBV9 and TRBJ1-1, with D perhaps matching TRBD1 (5 bases). Per the germline V gene, CDR1 is SGDLS and CDR2 is YYNGEE. The CDR3 is 16 amino acids. V was pared by 3 bases and J by 3 bases, with 18 bases between. CDR3 region: CASSEGSAGFDTEAFF. CDR3 DNA sequence: TGTGCCAGCAGCGAGGGCTCAGCAGGGTTTGACACTGAAGCTTTCTTT.

The table lists this clonotype with many counts. J is TRBJ1-1 and V is TRBV18; 9 bases fit TRBD1. J was trimmed by 1 base and V by 3 bases; bases with no gene match: 0. This CDR3 is 14 amino acids long. Germline loops: CDR1 KGHSH, CDR2 LQKENI. The chain's CDR3 is CASSPGQGNTEAFF. CDR3 coding DNA: TGTGCCAGCTCACCGGGACAGGGGAACACTGAAGCTTTCTTT.

This clonotype has ten or more counts. V is TRBV18 and J is TRBJ2-2, with 8 bases that match TRBD2. The V gene's germline CDR1 is KGHSH and CDR2 LQKENI. V was pared by 3 bases and J by 5 bases, with 5 bases of the junction left unmatched. This CDR3 has 15 amino acids. The CDR3 bases are TGTGCCAGCTCACCGTCAGCGGGAGAGACCGGGGAGCTGTTTTTT. As protein: CASSPSAGETGELFF.

The V gene is TRBV7-9, the J gene TRBJ1-5; a weak D match, TRBD1 (6 bases). Trimming left V 5 bases short and J 2 bases short, with 10 bases between. Looked up from germline, CDR1 is SEHNR and CDR2 is FQNEAQ (reference sequence). The CDR3 spans 14 residues. This chain's CDR3 is CASSTTGRNQPQHF. CDR3 bases: TGTGCCAGCAGCACGACAGGTCGCAATCAGCCCCAGCATTTT.

This clonotype was recorded a few times. V and J are TRBV28 and TRBJ2-5; D gene unclear. V was cut by 1 base and J by 4 bases, with 10 bases left in between. The CDR3 contains 14 residues. Germline assignment: CDR1 MDHEN and CDR2 SYDVKM. The CDR3: CASSLSGRRETQYF. Here the CDR3 DNA reads TGTGCCAGCAGTTTATCAGGAAGGAGAGAGACCCAGTACTTC.

The V gene is TRBV12-3 or TRBV12-4, the J gene TRBJ2-3; the match to TRBD1 covers 9 bases. The V segment lost 5 bases and the J segment 0 bases; nucleotides outside the gene matches: 3. The CDR3 loop spans 15 amino acids. The CDR3 sequence: CASSTGTGSTDTQYF. The CDR3 DNA sequence: TGTGCCAGCAGTACTGGGACAGGGAGCACAGATACGCAGTATTTT.

This chain uses TRBV19 with TRBJ1-2; 8 bases line up with TRBD1. The V gene end was trimmed by 4 bases and the J gene end by 7 bases; junction bases not matched to a gene: 8. This CDR3 is built from 14 residues. Germline CDR1 is LNHDA and CDR2 is SQIVND (reference sequence). CDR3 sequence reads: CASSSLTGGLGYTF. The CDR3 coding sequence is TGTGCCAGTAGTAGCCTTACAGGGGGTCTTGGCTACACCTTC.

This rearrangement joins TRBV28 to TRBJ2-1; 10 bases fit TRBD2. The ends lost 6 bases at V and 8 bases at J; junction bases unmatched: 10. The CDR3 totals 15 residues. The germline V gene has CDR1 MDHEN and CDR2 SYDVKM. Written as DNA, the CDR3 is TGTGCCAGCAGGACAGCGGGAGGGCCTGTGGATGAGCAGTTCTTC. Encoded protein: CASRTAGGPVDEQFF.

This clonotype was seen a handful of times. This chain uses TRBV12-3 or TRBV12-4 with TRBJ2-5; 11 positions match TRBD2. This CDR3 comprises 16 residues. After removal of 1 base from V and 2 bases from J, the junction contained 3 bases not matched to a gene. The CDR3 protein is CASSLGASGRQETQYF. The CDR3 region has the DNA TGTGCCAGCAGTTTAGGGGCTAGCGGGAGGCAAGAGACCCAGTACTTC.

This clonotype was counted many times. CDR3 coding DNA: TGCAGTGCTAGTAAGACAGGGGAAGAAGCCTATGGCTACACCTTC. As protein: CSASKTGEEAYGYTF. The chain is built from TRBV20-1 and TRBJ1-2; 8 nucleotides agree with TRBD1. The CDR3 covers 15 residues. Germline V gene data show CDR1 as DFQATT and CDR2 as SNEGSKA (reference sequence). Trimming took 3 bases from V and 4 from J; bases not matched to a gene: 10.

The chain links TRBV12-3 or TRBV12-4 to TRBJ2-7, with 11 bases identical to TRBD2. The CDR3 is 15 residues long. Trimming at V came to 7 bases and at J to 2 bases, leaving 7 bases not matched to a gene. Written as DNA, the CDR3 is TGTGCCAGCACCCCCCTAGCGGGAGGCGCCTACGAGCAGTACTTC. As protein: CASTPLAGGAYEQYF.

This clonotype has a count of ten or more. The genes are TRBV9 and TRBJ2-7; 7 nucleotides align to TRBD1. The germline V gene has CDR1 SGDLS and CDR2 YYNGEE. There are 14 residues in the CDR3. The junction had 8 bases not matched to a gene; V was cut back by 3 bases and J by 5 bases. The CDR3 reads CASSARTGGDEQYF. CDR3 coding DNA: TGTGCCAGCAGCGCCCGGACAGGTGGGGACGAGCAGTACTTC. Based on the CDR3 plus reference TRBV9 and TRBJ2-7, the full variable domain is DSGVTQTPKHLITATGQRVTLRCSPRSGDLSVYWYQQSLDQGLQFLIQYYNGEERAKGNILERFSAQQFPDLHSELNLSSLELGDSALYFCASSARTGGDEQYFGPGTRLTVT.

This clonotype has at least ten counts. The gene calls are TRBV10-3 and TRBJ1-6; D is ambiguous. Germline V gene data show CDR1 as ENHRY and CDR2 as SYGVKD. Trimming took 6 bases from V and 10 from J, leaving 16 bases between them. The CDR3 runs 14 residues. In nucleotides, the CDR3 is TGTGCCATCAGCCGGGCCGAGGAAGGGTCACCCCTCCACTTT. It yields the protein CAISRAEEGSPLHF.

The chain carries TRBV9 and TRBJ1-5; unclear D gene. The CDR3 is 16 residues long. Germline CDR1 SGDLS, CDR2 YYNGEE. Trimming left V 2 bases short and J 0 bases short, with 12 bases between. CDR3 nucleotide sequence: TGTGCCAGCAGCGTCGAGGTGGGGTATAGCAATCAGCCCCAGCATTTT. Encoded protein: CASSVEVGYSNQPQHF.

V gene TRBV11-1 combines with J gene TRBJ1-2, with 9 bases aligning to TRBD1. The CDR3 totals 16 residues. The germline gives CDR1 SGHAT, CDR2 FQDESV (reference sequence). V gave up 5 bases and J gave up 2 bases; unmatched junction bases: 9. The chain's CDR3 is CASSPWDRAGNYGYTF. CDR3 bases: TGTGCCAGCAGCCCTTGGGACAGGGCCGGGAACTATGGCTACACCTTC.

This clonotype has a handful of counts. The rearrangement joins TRBV9 to TRBJ2-3; 11 positions agree with TRBD2. Germline V CDR1 and CDR2: SGDLS, YYNGEE. The CDR3 extends over 18 amino acids. With 2 bases clipped from V and 0 bases from J, the junction kept 8 bases outside the gene matches. CDR3 in amino acids: CASSVPLLAGESTDTQYF. In DNA form, the CDR3 reads TGTGCCAGCAGCGTCCCCTTACTAGCGGGGGAGAGCACAGATACGCAGTATTTT. The full variable domain, with the rest looked up from reference TRBV9 and TRBJ2-3, is DSGVTQTPKHLITATGQRVTLRCSPRSGDLSVYWYQQSLDQGLQFLIQYYNGEERAKGNILERFSAQQFPDLHSELNLSSLELGDSALYFCASSVPLLAGESTDTQYFGPGTRLTVL.

Points on this clonotype: Since a much larger clone is just one base distant, this may be a read error. The CDR3: CASRPGLSSGNTIYF. In nucleotides, the CDR3 is TGTGCCAGCAGGCCGGGACTCAGCTCTGGAAACACCATATATTTT. The rearrangement links TRBV28 to TRBJ1-3, with D tentatively TRBD1 (5 bases). V was trimmed by 6 bases and J by 0 bases, leaving 12 bases between them. Germline V lookup: CDR1 MDHEN, CDR2 SYDVKM. The length of the CDR3 is 15 residues.

The chain has TRBV6-1 and TRBJ2-7; possible D gene TRBD1, 5 bases. The CDR3 contains 13 residues. Germline V CDR1 and CDR2: MNHNS, SASEGT. The ends were cut back, 4 bases at V and 2 bases at J, with 9 bases in the middle. CDR3 region: CASSASRAYEQYF. In nucleotides, the CDR3 is TGTGCCAGCAGTGCCAGCAGGGCCTACGAGCAGTACTTC.

At least ten counts were recorded for this clonotype. This chain uses TRBV28 with TRBJ1-2; D perhaps matches TRBD1 (6 bases). The CDR3 contains 13 residues. The germline V gene has CDR1 MDHEN and CDR2 SYDVKM. Trimming left V 6 bases short and J 7 bases short, with 15 bases between. The chain's CDR3 is CASRSGGRSGYTF. CDR3 bases: TGTGCCAGCAGAAGCGGGGGGCGATCTGGCTACACCTTC.

This clonotype turned up a few times. This CDR3 is CASSLGSPLHF. The CDR3 DNA follows: TGTGCCAGCAGCTTAGGTTCACCCCTCCACTTT. V gene TRBV7-2 combines with J gene TRBJ1-6; no clear D. The CDR3 spans 11 residues. V was pared by 1 base and J by 9 bases, with 1 base between. Germline values: CDR1 SGHTA, CDR2 FQGNSA. Supplemented by reference TRBV7-2 and TRBJ1-6, the full variable domain reads GAGVSQSPSNKVTEKGKDVELRCDPISGHTALYWYRQSLGQGLEFLIYFQGNSAPDKSGLPSDRFSAERTGGSVSTLTIQRTQQEDSAVYLCASSLGSPLHFGNGTRLTVT.